A selection of T cell receptor beta chains follows, all from one sample in a study of cytomegalovirus exposure and HLA in healthy donors. Only in-frame clones appear in the TCRdb table, and some are missing; sequencing was by immunoSEQ multiplex PCR. This sample has around 120,000 clones; approximately 84% occur once, and the top ten carry under 3%. Sequenced material: PBMCs. These receptors all come from a boy between 2 and 10 years old in good health and CMV-seronegative. Each CDR3 is given with its conserved first and last residue. A D gene is named only where the DNA matches it firmly. The size field is filled for only some rows; it gives once, few, many or a size class.

clone size	V gene	D gene	J gene	CDR3 protein	CDR3 DNA
-	TRBV19	TRBD1	TRBJ1-1	CAIGGQGSTEAFF	TGTGCCATAGGGGGACAGGGCAGCACTGAAGCTTTCTTT
-	TRBV6-5	-	TRBJ2-3	CASSLGGTDTQYF	TGTGCCAGCAGTTTAGGGGGCACAGATACGCAGTATTTT
-	TRBV19	-	TRBJ2-2	CASSFLDRDTGELFF	TGTGCCAGTAGTTTTCTGGACAGAGACACCGGGGAGCTGTTTTTT
-	TRBV6-1	-	TRBJ2-5	CASTTAAMLVGTQYF	TGTGCCAGTACCACGGCGGCAATGTTGGTAGGGACCCAGTACTTC
-	TRBV9	-	TRBJ2-5	CASSQGALAEGTQYF	TGTGCCAGCAGCCAAGGGGCCTTAGCGGAGGGGACCCAGTACTTC
once	TRBV9	-	TRBJ1-2	CASSVGWGGEHTF	TGTGCCAGCAGCGTAGGGTGGGGGGGTGAGCACACCTTC
-	TRBV27	TRBD2	TRBJ2-1	CASSFTLGGTEVGHEQFF	TGTGCCAGCAGTTTTACACTGGGGGGGACCGAAGTGGGTCATGAGCAGTTCTTC
-	TRBV10-3	-	TRBJ2-3	CAISESKFQAGTDTQYF	TGTGCCATCAGTGAGTCGAAATTTCAGGCCGGCACAGATACGCAGTATTTT
-	TRBV2	-	TRBJ1-2	CASSEAHSYQGGYTF	TGTGCCAGCAGTGAAGCGCACTCCTATCAGGGTGGCTACACCTTC
-	TRBV21-1	-	TRBJ2-5	CASSKMGGETQYF	TGTGCCAGCAGCAAAATGGGGGGGGAGACCCAGTACTTC
once	TRBV9	TRBD2	TRBJ2-5	CASSVEGLAGGETQYF	TGTGCCAGCAGCGTAGAGGGTCTAGCGGGGGGTGAGACCCAGTACTTC